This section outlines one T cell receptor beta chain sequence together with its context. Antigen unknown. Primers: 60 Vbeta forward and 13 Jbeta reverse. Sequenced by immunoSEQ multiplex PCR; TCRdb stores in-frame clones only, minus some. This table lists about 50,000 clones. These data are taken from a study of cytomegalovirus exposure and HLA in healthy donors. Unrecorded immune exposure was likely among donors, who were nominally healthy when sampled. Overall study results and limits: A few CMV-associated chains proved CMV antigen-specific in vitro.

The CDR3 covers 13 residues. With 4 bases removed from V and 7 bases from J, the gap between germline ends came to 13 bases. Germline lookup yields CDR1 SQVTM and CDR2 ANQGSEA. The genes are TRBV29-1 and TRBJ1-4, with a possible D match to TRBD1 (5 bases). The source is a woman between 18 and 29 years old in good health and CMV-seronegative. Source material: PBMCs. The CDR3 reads CSVVRAGPEKLFF. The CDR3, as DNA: TGCAGCGTTGTGAGAGCAGGGCCTGAAAAACTGTTTTTT.